The T cell receptor (beta chain) described here comes from a study of T cells in localized non-small cell lung cancer. Study-wide findings and caveats: Among the top 100 tumor clones, a median about 60 appeared in adjacent lung. It remains possible that heterogeneity exists, since only one tumor region was sequenced. With higher T cell density in blood came longer overall survival. There was higher T cell clonality in uninvolved adjacent lung than in tumor, and it was highest there.

V gave up 6 bases and J gave up 4 bases, with 12 bases separating them. The germline gives CDR1 LNHDA, CDR2 SQIVND (reference sequence). CDR3 length equals 13 residues. The method was immunoSEQ multiplex PCR; TCRdb's version includes in-frame clones alone and lacks a portion of them. Altogether roughly 14,000 clones are present, more than 65% being singletons, with the ten largest covering 4.1%. For this clone: The antigen remains unidentified.

The rearrangement joins TRBV19 to TRBJ1-2; D ambiguous. This receptor was taken from a female donor at least 60 years old with stage I squamous cell lung carcinoma. Source: peripheral blood, taken before any cancer treatment. The CDR3 reads CASRGNLAYGYTF. CDR3 nucleotides: TGTGCCAGTAGGGGGAACCTTGCCTATGGCTACACCTTC.